This T cell receptor beta chain was profiled in a study of OX40 agonist ivuxolimab in advanced cancers. Whole-study context: Patients were treated with intravenous ivuxolimab, dosed at 0.01 to 10 mg/kg and infused every 2 weeks. General study findings and limits: Doses of 0.1 to 3.0 mg/kg were accompanied by clonal expansion of CD4+ and CD8+ blood T cells by week 6. CD8+ T cells averaged more expanded clones than CD4+. Determination of antigen specificity was not performed for the expanded peripheral T cells.

This CDR3 has 14 amino acids. Germline V gene sequence: CDR1 LNHNV, CDR2 YYDKDF (reference sequence). V was pared by 0 bases and J by 6 bases, with 12 bases between. Sequencing was performed with immunoSEQ multiplex PCR; in TCRdb, only in-frame clones are kept and a portion is missing. This sample has nearly 25,000 clones, with around 90% found just once. To note about this clone: The antigen is not known.

The clonotype comes from an adult with an advanced solid tumor such as melanoma, head and neck, liver or kidney cancer. The rearrangement joins TRBV15 to TRBJ2-7; a weak D match, TRBD1 (6 bases). Sample: CD4+ or CD8+ T cells sorted from blood, taken in a trial of the OX40 agonist ivuxolimab. The CDR3 protein is CATSRDFPTGEQYF. For the CDR3, the DNA is TGTGCCACCAGCAGAGATTTCCCGACAGGCGAGCAGTACTTC.